The 10 T cell receptor beta chains given below trace back to one sample, sequenced in a study of OX40 agonist ivuxolimab in advanced cancers. The assay was immunoSEQ multiplex PCR, and TCRdb's table has in-frame clones only and misses some. Counted here are 26,000 or so clones, about 81% occurring once; the ten biggest clones make up approximately 25%. Sequencing was performed on CD4+ or CD8+ T cells sorted from blood, taken in a trial of the OX40 agonist ivuxolimab. The receptors shown here come from an adult with an advanced solid tumor such as melanoma, head and neck, liver or kidney cancer.

This sequence joins TRBV29-1 and TRBJ2-5; D gene ambiguous. The ends were cut back, 1 base at V and 3 bases at J, with 3 bases in the middle. CDR1 and CDR2 (germline): SQVTM, ANQGSEA. There are 11 residues in the CDR3. The CDR3 spells CSVEVEETQYF. DNA of the CDR3: TGCAGCGTTGAAGTAGAAGAGACCCAGTACTTC.

J is TRBJ1-1 and V is TRBV15; D is unresolved. The CDR3 runs 17 residues. Per germline, CDR1 LNHNV and CDR2 YYDKDF (reference sequence). The V end was cut by 0 bases, the J end by 1 base, with 15 bases between. The CDR3 here is CATSRDHSTIQNTEAFF. The CDR3 DNA is TGTGCCACCAGCAGAGATCATTCAACCATACAGAACACTGAAGCTTTCTTT.

CDR3 loop: CASSLDTAGINTDTQYF. CDR3 nucleotides: TGCGCCAGCAGCTTGGATACAGCGGGGATTAACACAGATACGCAGTATTTT. The chain joins TRBV5-1 to TRBJ2-3; 7 bases line up with TRBD2. The V gene's germline CDR1 is SGHRS and CDR2 YFSETQ. The CDR3 covers 17 residues. Germline trimming cut 0 bases from V and 2 bases from J; bases unmatched to any gene: 9. Full variable domain (outside the CDR3, taken from reference TRBV5-1 and TRBJ2-3): KAGVTQTPRYLIKTRGQQVTLSCSPISGHRSVSWYQQTPGQGLQFLFEYFSETQRNKGNFPGRFSGRQFSNSRSEMNVSTLELGDSALYLCASSLDTAGINTDTQYFGPGTRLTVL.

The V and J genes are TRBV11-3 and TRBJ1-2; 8 bases align to TRBD1. CDR1 is SGHNT, CDR2 YENEEA, per germline. The CDR3 is 15 residues long. Trimming cost V 5 bases and J 7 bases; bases outside gene matches: 12. The CDR3 DNA follows: TGTGCCAGCAGCCTACTTTCGGACAGGGTTTTTGGCTACACCTTC. It yields the protein CASSLLSDRVFGYTF.

This clone was seen more than once but under ten times. V usage is TRBV5-1 and J usage is TRBJ2-7; 9 bases agree with TRBD1. V was clipped by 0 bases and J by 11 bases; unmatched bases: 9. In germline, CDR1 is SGHRS, CDR2 YFSETQ. The CDR3 runs 14 residues. The CDR3 loop reads CASSLGRGQGRKYF. Written as DNA, the CDR3 is TGCGCCAGCAGCTTGGGCCGCGGACAGGGGAGGAAGTACTTC.

The gene calls are TRBV6-5 and TRBJ1-1, with D maybe TRBD1 (5 bases). The V end was cut by 0 bases, the J end by 6 bases, with 14 bases between. The CDR3 runs to 15 residues. Germline V gene sequence: CDR1 MNHEY, CDR2 SVGAGI. CDR3 nucleotides: TGTGCCAGCAGTTACTCAGGCCAGGGTGAGGCTGAAGCTTTCTTT. This encodes CASSYSGQGEAEAFF.

The chain uses TRBV6-6 and TRBJ1-5; TRBD1 might be the D (5 bases). The V gene lost 0 bases and the J gene lost 5 bases, with 14 bases spanning the gap. The germline V gene encodes CDR1 MNHNY and CDR2 SVGAGI (reference sequence). CDR3 length: 16 residues. CDR3 residues: CASSYSITGADQPQHF. The CDR3 DNA reads TGTGCCAGCAGTTACTCGATTACCGGGGCCGATCAGCCCCAGCATTTT.

The DNA for the CDR3 is TGTGCCAGTAGTATAGGCAGCGGACCCTACAATGAGCAGTTCTTC. This gives the protein CASSIGSGPYNEQFF. The chain is built from TRBV19 and TRBJ2-1; D may be TRBD2 (5 bases). The V gene's germline CDR1 is LNHDA and CDR2 SQIVND (reference sequence). V dropped 1 base and J dropped 2 bases, with 9 bases sitting between them. This CDR3 has 15 amino acids. Full variable domain (rest looked up from reference TRBV19 and TRBJ2-1): DGGITQSPKYLFRKEGQNVTLSCEQNLNHDAMYWYRQDPGQGLRLIYYSQIVNDFQKGDIAEGYSVSREKKESFPLTVTSAQKNPTAFYLCASSIGSGPYNEQFFGPGTRLTVL.

The rearrangement joins TRBV6-6 to TRBJ1-1; 9 positions match TRBD1. CDR1 is MNHNY and CDR2 is SVGAGI in the germline V gene (reference sequence). CDR3 length: 16 amino acids. The junction had 12 bases not matched to a gene; V was cut back by 7 bases and J by 3 bases. CDR3 sequence (DNA): TGTGCCAGCATTGTAAGGGGACAGGGAGAAGACACTGAAGCTTTCTTT. This codes for CASIVRGQGEDTEAFF.

This clone was counted many times. The chain joins TRBV11-3 to TRBJ2-7; D ambiguous. The CDR3 runs to 14 residues. Germline V gene sequence: CDR1 SGHNT, CDR2 YENEEA. V gave up 1 base and J gave up 5 bases, with 12 bases separating them. The CDR3 DNA is TGTGCCAGCAGCTTAGGCTCGGGCTGGAACGAGCAGTACTTC. It codes for CASSLGSGWNEQYF.